This T cell receptor beta chain was captured by sequencing in a study of shared clonotypes between healthy human individuals. Sequencing was performed with immunoSEQ multiplex PCR; in TCRdb, only in-frame clones are kept and a portion is missing. The sample shows approximately 400,000 clones, roughly 96% of them seen only once. This clone was seen a few times. The antigen remains undetermined. The CDR3 is 17 residues long. The V gene's germline CDR1 is MDHEN and CDR2 SYDVKM. Trimming took 1 base from V and 1 from J; bases not matched to a gene: 7. General study findings and limits: Incomplete sequencing of sorted subsets was indicated by rarefaction despite large depth. The authors expected sequencing depth to affect clonotype sharing among donors.

What was sequenced was memory CD8+ T cells sorted from blood. The subset is: CD45RO+ cells pooled with CCR7-negative TemRA cells. The chain couples TRBV28 to TRBJ2-5; 9 nucleotides match TRBD1. This TCR was recovered from a man between 25 and 39 years old in good health. The CDR3 coding sequence is TGTGCCAGCAGTTTATTGGGGACAGGGTATTTCCAAGAGACCCAGTACTTC. Protein: CASSLLGTGYFQETQYF.